Listed below are T cell receptor beta chains from one sample, sequenced in a study of T-cell reconstitution after alpha-beta-depleted transplantation in children. TCRdb passed the PCR reads through MiXCR, listing each CDR3 protein once. The profile covers under 100,000 distinct CDR3 sequences, with around 15% appearing a single time and about 18% taken by the ten largest. This material consisted of PBMCs, mostly from graft donor cells, taken 180 days after TCRalphabeta/CD19-depleted stem cell transplant. Source of these receptors: a male patient aged 2 to 10 who had a stem cell transplant for acute lymphoblastic leukemia, so the T cells may come from the graft donor. Both conserved end residues are part of each CDR3. A D gene is named only where the DNA matches it firmly. Size is stated for part of the rows, as once, few or many counts, or as a class when the clone is expanded.

V: TRBV28; D: -; J: TRBJ1-5; size: few; CDR3: CASSLQGRNQPQHF; DNA: TGTGCCAGCAGTTTACAGGGTCGCAATCAGCCCCAGCATTTT
V: TRBV11-2; D: -; J: TRBJ2-4; size: few; CDR3: CASSYRAGRQVLAKNIQYF; DNA: TGTGCCAGCAGCTATAGAGCAGGACGCCAGGTCCTAGCCAAAAACATTCAGTACTTC
V: TRBV7-2; D: TRBD2; J: TRBJ2-1; size: -; CDR3: CASSPNWGEGNEQFF; DNA: TGTGCCAGCAGTCCGAACTGGGGGGAGGGCAATGAGCAGTTCTTC
V: TRBV19; D: TRBD1; J: TRBJ2-2; size: -; CDR3: CATTRTGVTGELFF; DNA: TGTGCCACAACCCGGACAGGGGTGACCGGGGAGCTGTTTTTT
V: TRBV6-2/TRBV6-3; D: -; J: TRBJ1-6; size: few; CDR3: CASGSENSPLHF; DNA: TGTGCCAGCGGCTCAGAAAATTCACCCCTCCACTTT
V: TRBV7-2; D: TRBD2; J: TRBJ2-7; size: medium-sized; CDR3: CASSLERGKVSEQYF; DNA: TGTGCCAGCAGCTTAGAGCGGGGTAAAGTTTCCGAGCAGTACTTC
V: TRBV7-2; D: TRBD1; J: TRBJ1-1; size: few; CDR3: CASSPGQGGWTEAFF; DNA: TGTGCCAGCAGCCCGGGACAGGGGGGTTGGACTGAAGCTTTCTTT
V: TRBV20-1; D: -; J: TRBJ2-7; size: -; CDR3: CSASPSGRGSSYEQYF; DNA: TGCAGTGCCAGCCCTTCGGGCAGGGGAAGCTCCTACGAGCAGTACTTC
V: TRBV7-2; D: -; J: TRBJ1-2; size: -; CDR3: CASSLKSMRGYTF; DNA: TGTGCCAGCAGCTTGAAGTCCATGCGGGGCTACACCTTC
V: TRBV3-1; D: -; J: TRBJ1-2; size: -; CDR3: CASSHGEGPRSYGYTF; DNA: TGTGCCAGCAGCCACGGGGAGGGACCTCGGAGCTATGGCTACACCTTC
V: TRBV27; D: -; J: TRBJ1-2; size: many; CDR3: CASRGRAYGYTF; DNA: TGTGCCAGCAGAGGCAGGGCTTATGGCTACACCTTC
V: TRBV5-1; D: TRBD1; J: TRBJ1-1; size: few; CDR3: CASSLAPGTGLVGTEAFF; DNA: TGCGCCAGCAGCTTGGCCCCCGGGACAGGGCTCGTCGGCACTGAAGCTTTCTTT
V: TRBV7-2; D: -; J: TRBJ2-4; size: few; CDR3: CASSRLASKNIQYF; DNA: TGTGCCAGCAGCCGCCTAGCGAGCAAAAACATTCAGTACTTC
V: TRBV11-2; D: -; J: TRBJ2-1; size: -; CDR3: CASSLDERPYNEQFF; DNA: TGTGCCAGCAGCTTAGACGAAAGACCTTACAATGAGCAGTTCTTC
V: TRBV4-1; D: TRBD2; J: TRBJ2-1; size: few; CDR3: CASSQDGRGLYNEQFF; DNA: TGCGCCAGCAGCCAAGATGGGAGGGGACTTTACAATGAGCAGTTCTTC
V: TRBV20-1; D: TRBD2; J: TRBJ2-3; size: -; CDR3: CSASRGLAGSSSTDTQYF; DNA: TGCAGTGCTAGTCGAGGACTAGCGGGGAGTTCTAGCACAGATACGCAGTATTTT
V: TRBV7-2; D: TRBD2; J: TRBJ2-1; size: -; CDR3: CASSVSGGNEQFF; DNA: TGTGCCAGCAGCGTTTCGGGGGGGAATGAGCAGTTCTTC
V: TRBV11-2; D: -; J: TRBJ2-1; size: -; CDR3: CASSLDGGGENEQFF; DNA: TGTGCCAGCAGCTTAGATGGGGGGGGCGAGAATGAGCAGTTCTTC
V: TRBV7-9; D: TRBD1; J: TRBJ2-7; size: few; CDR3: CASSFGQGKRQYF; DNA: TGTGCCAGCAGCTTCGGACAGGGGAAAAGGCAGTACTTC
V: TRBV10-3; D: TRBD2; J: TRBJ2-1; size: few; CDR3: CAIRTSGGVNEQFF; DNA: TGTGCCATACGGACTAGCGGGGGGGTCAATGAGCAGTTCTTC
V: TRBV7-2; D: TRBD2; J: TRBJ2-7; size: -; CDR3: CASSPKRGVDYEQYF; DNA: TGTGCCAGCAGCCCAAAGCGGGGGGTAGACTACGAGCAGTACTTC
V: TRBV5-1; D: TRBD2; J: TRBJ2-3; size: few; CDR3: CASSLGLAGATDTQYF; DNA: TGCGCCAGCAGCTTGGGCCTAGCGGGTGCCACAGATACGCAGTATTTT
V: TRBV6-5; D: TRBD1; J: TRBJ1-1; size: many; CDR3: CASSYTGAGGLTEAFF; DNA: TGTGCCAGCAGCTACACAGGGGCTGGGGGTCTAACTGAAGCTTTCTTT
V: TRBV10-3; D: -; J: TRBJ1-4; size: few; CDR3: CAISQVLNEKLFF; DNA: TGTGCCATCAGCCAGGTCCTTAATGAAAAACTGTTTTTT
V: TRBV15; D: TRBD2; J: TRBJ2-3; size: many; CDR3: CATSRESGGGKDTQYF; DNA: TGTGCCACCAGCAGAGAATCGGGCGGGGGGAAAGATACGCAGTATTTT
V: TRBV6-2/TRBV6-3; D: -; J: TRBJ2-7; size: -; CDR3: CASRPHRDPAPYEQYF; DNA: TGTGCCAGCAGACCACACCGGGACCCGGCCCCCTACGAGCAGTACTTC
V: TRBV20-1; D: -; J: TRBJ1-2; size: -; CDR3: CSATIPTANYGYTF; DNA: TGCAGTGCTACGATTCCGACAGCTAACTATGGCTACACCTTC
V: TRBV5-1; D: -; J: TRBJ2-2; size: few; CDR3: CASSKGSYTGELFF; DNA: TGCGCCAGCTCGAAAGGCAGTTACACCGGGGAGCTGTTTTTT
V: TRBV4-3; D: -; J: TRBJ2-7; size: many; CDR3: CASSQSDGTYEQYF; DNA: TGCGCCAGCAGCCAATCTGACGGCACCTACGAGCAGTACTTC
V: TRBV15; D: TRBD2; J: TRBJ2-5; size: -; CDR3: CATSRHGLAGEETQYF; DNA: TGTGCCACCAGCAGACATGGACTAGCGGGGGAGGAGACCCAGTACTTC
V: TRBV20-1; D: -; J: TRBJ2-1; size: -; CDR3: CSARGFRGEQFF; DNA: TGCAGTGCTAGGGGTTTTCGGGGGGAGCAGTTCTTC
V: TRBV2; D: TRBD1; J: TRBJ2-7; size: -; CDR3: CASRTRLNTGTGTYEQYF; DNA: TGTGCCAGCAGAACAAGGCTTAACACCGGGACAGGGACCTACGAGCAGTACTTC
V: TRBV10-3; D: TRBD1; J: TRBJ2-7; size: few; CDR3: CAIRGQDRTYEQYF; DNA: TGTGCCATAAGGGGACAGGACCGTACTTACGAGCAGTACTTC
V: TRBV7-2; D: -; J: TRBJ1-2; size: few; CDR3: CASSLGYSNFYGYTF; DNA: TGTGCCAGCAGCTTAGGGTACAGTAACTTCTATGGCTACACCTTC
V: TRBV7-2; D: -; J: TRBJ1-6; size: many; CDR3: CASSLLGASNSPLHF; DNA: TGTGCCAGCAGCCTCTTGGGGGCCTCCAATTCACCCCTCCACTTT